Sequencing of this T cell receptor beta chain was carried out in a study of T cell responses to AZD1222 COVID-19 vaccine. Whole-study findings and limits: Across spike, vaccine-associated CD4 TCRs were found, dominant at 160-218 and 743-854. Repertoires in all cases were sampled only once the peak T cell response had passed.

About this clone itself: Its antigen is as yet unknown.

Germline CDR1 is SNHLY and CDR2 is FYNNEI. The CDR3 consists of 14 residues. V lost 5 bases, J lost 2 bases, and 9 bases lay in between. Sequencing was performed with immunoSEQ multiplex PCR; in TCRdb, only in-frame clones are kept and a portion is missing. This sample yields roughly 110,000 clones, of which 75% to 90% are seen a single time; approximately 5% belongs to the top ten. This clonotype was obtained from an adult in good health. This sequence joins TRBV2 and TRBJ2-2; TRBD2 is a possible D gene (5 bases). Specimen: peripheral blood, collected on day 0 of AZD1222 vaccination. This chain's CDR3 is CASSRTANTGELFF. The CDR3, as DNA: TGTGCCAGCAGTAGGACTGCAAACACCGGGGAGCTGTTTTTT.